This T cell receptor beta chain emerged from a study of CD8 T cells in Susac syndrome (dated by TCRdb to about 2019). Some background on the complete study: Repertoire sequencing was used to test whether CD8+ T cell activation and differentiation in Susac syndrome was antigen driven.

General conclusions and limits of the study: The number of individuals in the TCR sequencing and HLA analysis was acknowledged as relatively small.

High-throughput TCR beta sequencing profiled peripheral blood CD8+ and CD4+ T cells from healthy donors, Susac syndrome patients and multiple sclerosis patients. Healthy donors were age- and sex-matched controls. Bulk CD8+ and CD4+ T cells were purified by magnetic negative isolation, while CD8+ TEMRA cells were enriched using FACS. Blood was drawn into EDTA tubes, processed within 24 hours, and PBMCs were isolated by density gradient centrifugation. PBMCs destined for TCR sequencing were cryopreserved in liquid nitrogen and later thawed in a 37 °C water bath. A purity of at least 90% was achieved for sorted or isolated CD4+, CD8+ and CD8+ TEMRA cells. RNA was extracted using the RNeasy kit, and about 0.45 to 1 ug of the RNA was reverse transcribed with random hexamers. The immunoSEQ multiplex PCR assay, covering 54 Vbeta and 13 Jbeta segments, was used to amplify TCR beta CDR3 regions. Bias from PCR amplification was corrected by using a synthetic template baseline for primer optimization and for computational correction. The study's own analysis went as follows. Only productive sequences were kept, with reads annotated to V, D and J genes according to IMGT and analyzed in immunoSEQ Analyzer. Clonality was computed as one minus Shannon entropy normalized by log2 of the number of productive unique sequences. Public and private clones were assessed among the 100 most prevalent clones of each patient and control. A clone was defined as Susac-specific if it was absent from the healthy and MS cohorts, from about 1,100 published viral clones and from other ImmuneACCESS disease sequences. TCRdb applied fastp at Q25 and MiXCR to the public reads, then kept only in-frame beta chains. Each CDR3 protein gets just one entry, which takes the most common genes and DNA from the rows behind it. TCRdb, not the original authors, processed these V and J calls. The sample table lists fewer than 200,000 distinct CDR3 sequences, 93% of them with a count of one. The ten largest make up 0.1% of the sample.

The germline V gene sets CDR1 to MNHEY and CDR2 to SVGAGI. Including the terminal cysteine and phenylalanine, the CDR3 comprises 14 residues. Just CDR3 DNA is preserved here, 42 bases in frame from base 1. The junction shows trimming of 6 bases on V and 1 base on J, and the gene matches do not reach 6 bases of it. This clonotype was seen only a few times. The antigen it binds to is not known. No per-base quality is available; no much larger clone lies one base away. The sample comprised CD4+ T cells from PBMCs. The sequence derives from a human donor in good health. The sequence joins TRBV6-5 to TRBJ2-7; 7 middle bases align to TRBD1. The CDR3 corresponds to CASSPGTASYEQYF. DNA sequence: TGTGCCAGCAGCCCCGGGACAGCATCCTACGAGCAGTACTTC.